This T cell receptor beta chain was retrieved from a study of T cell responses to AZD1222 COVID-19 vaccine. Germline CDR1 reads MNHEY; CDR2 reads SVGEGT. The CDR3 consists of 14 residues. V was trimmed by 0 bases and J by 3 bases, leaving 8 bases between them. Method: immunoSEQ multiplex PCR; TCRdb's copy keeps in-frame clones and lacks some. The top ten hold about 20% of the sample, which has over 100,000 clones, 85% to 90% seen once. The chain carries TRBV6-2 or TRBV6-3 and TRBJ2-5; D unresolved. The origin of this receptor is an adult in good health. The input for sequencing was peripheral blood, taken on day 0 of AZD1222 vaccination. The CDR3 region is CASSYSMDEETQYF. The CDR3 DNA is TGTGCCAGCAGTTACTCGATGGACGAAGAGACCCAGTACTTC.